This TCR beta chain was identified during a study of identical twins. Whole-study findings and limits: Twins' excess sharing was less marked for out-of-frame beta sequences.

This CDR3 has 15 amino acids. The V end was cut by 7 bases, the J end by 6 bases, with 23 bases between. Looked up from germline, CDR1 is DFQATT and CDR2 is SNEGSKA (reference sequence). This clonotype occurred a few times. Antigen specificity is unknown. TCRdb itself ran the 5' RACE reads through MiXCR, one entry per CDR3 protein. The table shows roughly 720,000 distinct CDR3 sequences, with over 15% occurring only once. This same sample was also part of a study on T cells expressing NK-cell markers. From that second work: From sorted CD3+CD56+NKG2C+, CD3+CD56+NKG2C- and CD3+CD56-NKG2C+ T cells came the TCR beta repertoires. Alpha-beta TCR T cells were the sole sorting target in several experiments, owing to an anti-gamma-delta TCR antibody.

Sequenced: PBMCs. The clonotype originates from a woman aged 18-29 years in good health. The chain is built from TRBV20-1 and TRBJ2-3, with D possibly being TRBD2 (6 bases). CDR3: CSVIPSSERRDTQYF. In DNA, the CDR3 is TGCAGTGTGATCCCTTCTAGCGAGAGGCGGGATACGCAGTATTTT.